These T cell receptor beta chains were read from a single sample in a study of blood T cell repertoires in COVID-19. Measured with immunoSEQ multiplex PCR; TCRdb has only the in-frame clones, and not every one. The sample holds tens of thousands of clones, about 84% seen once. The sequencing input was peripheral blood. All receptors derive from a man in his fifties or sixties with acute or convalescent COVID-19. The CDR3 runs from the conserved cysteine through the conserved F or W. The D gene is left open where the match is weak. Rows give clone size only sometimes, using once, few, many, or a class for an expanded clone.

>TRBV7-3|TRBJ2-2|.|TRBD2
TGTGCCAGCAGCCCAGCCCGGCTAGCGGGCACCGGGGAGCTGTTTTTT
CASSPARLAGTGELFF
>TRBV3-1/TRBV3-2|TRBJ1-5|.|TRBD1
TGTGCCAGCAGCCAAGCGCAGGGGGGCCTCATTGGCAATCAGCCCCAGCATTTT
CASSQAQGGLIGNQPQHF
>TRBV12-5|TRBJ2-5|.|.
TGTGCTAGTGGTTTTGCGGGGTACCAAGAGACCCAGTACTTC
CASGFAGYQETQYF
>TRBV9|TRBJ1-1|.|.
TGTGCCAGCAGCGTCACAGGGAACACTGAAGCTTTCTTT
CASSVTGNTEAFF
>TRBV11-2|TRBJ2-7|.|TRBD2
TGTGCCAGCAGCTCCCTAGCGGGGCGATCCGAGCAGTACTTC
CASSSLAGRSEQYF
>TRBV24-1|TRBJ2-3|.|TRBD2
TGTGCCACCAGTGATGCGACTAGCGGGGGGGGAAATACGCAGTATTTT
CATSDATSGGGNTQYF
>TRBV11-1|TRBJ2-4|.|.
TGTGCCAGCAGCTTAGTTTCAGGGTATGGCATTCAGTACTTC
CASSLVSGYGIQYF
>TRBV4-1|TRBJ2-2|.|.
TGCGCCAGCAGATTACAGGGGAACACCGGGGAGCTGTTTTTT
CASRLQGNTGELFF
>TRBV3-1/TRBV3-2|TRBJ1-1|.|.
TGTGCCAGCAGACAGGGCCCGAACACTGAAGCTTTCTTT
CASRQGPNTEAFF
>TRBV7-2|TRBJ1-6|.|.
TGTGCCAGCAGCTCTCGATTAGTTACATATGGTCGGGATTCACCCCTCCACTTT
CASSSRLVTYGRDSPLHF
>TRBV9|TRBJ2-7|.|TRBD1
TGTGCCAGCAGCGGAGGACAGGGGCCGGGCGAGCAGTACTTC
CASSGGQGPGEQYF
>TRBV29-1|TRBJ2-2|.|TRBD2
TGCAGCGTTGCGGACTTCGCGGGGAGCGGGGGTCCCGGTCGGACCGGGGAGCTGTTTTTT
CSVADFAGSGGPGRTGELFF
>TRBV19|TRBJ1-1|.|TRBD1
TGTGCCAGTAGATCAGACAGGGGAAAAACTGAAGCTTTCTTT
CASRSDRGKTEAFF
>TRBV12-5|TRBJ1-1|.|.
TGTGCTAGTGGTTTGACAGGGAGTACTGAAGCTTTCTTT
CASGLTGSTEAFF
>TRBV7-8|TRBJ1-1|.|TRBD1
TGTGCCAGCAGCGCAGAGACAGGGAGGACTGAAGCTTTCTTT
CASSAETGRTEAFF
>TRBV6-1|TRBJ1-1|.|.
TGTGCCAGCAGTGAACAGAGCGGCGTGAACACTGAAGCTTTCTTT
CASSEQSGVNTEAFF
>TRBV30|TRBJ2-3|.|.
TGTGCCTGGAGTTTTACAGATAGAAACACAGATACGCAGTATTTT
CAWSFTDRNTDTQYF
>TRBV5-1|TRBJ1-1|.|TRBD1
TGCGCCAGCAGCCACGGGACAGGCGGAGACACTGAAGCTTTCTTT
CASSHGTGGDTEAFF
>TRBV9|TRBJ2-5|.|TRBD1
TGTGCCAGCAGCCTATTGGGACAGCCCCAAGAGACCCAGTACTTC
CASSLLGQPQETQYF
>TRBV7-9|TRBJ1-2|.|.
TGTGCCAGCAGCTTAGTCGTGGGGGCCCGGGGTAGCTATGGCTACACCTTC
CASSLVVGARGSYGYTF
>TRBV11-3|TRBJ1-1|.|TRBD1
TGTGCCAGCAGCTTCGGGACAGGGGTATTAATGAACACTGAAGCTTTCTTT
CASSFGTGVLMNTEAFF
>TRBV18|TRBJ2-2|few|TRBD1
TGTGCCAGCTCACCACTCCGACAGGGGGCGTCGGAGCTGTTTTTT
CASSPLRQGASELFF
>TRBV30|TRBJ1-2|.|.
TGTGCCTGGAGTGTAACCGGGGTCTATGGCTACACCTTC
CAWSVTGVYGYTF
>TRBV4-2|TRBJ1-2|.|.
TGTGCCAGCAGCCACCCGGAGACTAACTATGGCTACACCTTC
CASSHPETNYGYTF
>TRBV13|TRBJ1-5|.|.
TGTGCCAGCAGCTTAGGCCTTGTGGTGGGGGAGGGTCAGCCCCAGCATTTT
CASSLGLVVGEGQPQHF
>TRBV18|TRBJ2-2|.|TRBD1
TGTGCCAGCTCACCAAGACAGGGTAACACCGGGGAGCTGTTTTTT
CASSPRQGNTGELFF
>TRBV6-5|TRBJ2-7|.|TRBD1
TGTGCCAGCAGCGCCGGGACAGGGGGGAACGAGCAGTACTTC
CASSAGTGGNEQYF
>TRBV9|TRBJ2-7|.|.
TGTGCCAGCAGCGTAGCCCCGGCGCAGGGTACCGAGCAGTACTTC
CASSVAPAQGTEQYF
>TRBV5-6|TRBJ1-2|.|TRBD1
TGTGCCAGCAGCTTGGAACCAGGGGGCAACTATGGCTACACCTTC
CASSLEPGGNYGYTF
>TRBV28|TRBJ1-5|.|.
TGTGCCAGCAGCCGCACAGGGTATAGCAATCAGCCCCAGCATTTT
CASSRTGYSNQPQHF
>TRBV24-1|TRBJ2-2|.|.
TGTGCCACCAGTGAAAGGACAGACCCTGGAATCACCGGGGAGCTGTTTTTT
CATSERTDPGITGELFF
>TRBV7-2|TRBJ2-5|.|.
TGTGCCAGCAGCTTAAGGAGGAAGGAGACCCAGTACTTC
CASSLRRKETQYF
>TRBV25-1|TRBJ2-5|.|TRBD2
TGTGCCAGCAGTGCGGCGGGGGGACAAGAGACCCAGTACTTC
CASSAAGGQETQYF
>TRBV29-1|TRBJ1-1|.|.
TGCAGCGCAGGACAGACGTTCACTGAAGCTTTCTTT
CSAGQTFTEAFF
>TRBV18|TRBJ1-2|.|TRBD1
TGTGCCAGCTCACCCCCAGGGGGCCATAACTATGGCTACACCTTC
CASSPPGGHNYGYTF
>TRBV5-1|TRBJ2-2|.|.
TGCGCCAGCAGCTTGGCCAGGGTGAACACCGGGGAGCTGTTTTTT
CASSLARVNTGELFF
>TRBV30|TRBJ2-2|.|.
TGTGCCTGGGGTTTAAGAGGGGGTCGAAAAACCGGGGAGCTGTTTTTT
CAWGLRGGRKTGELFF
>TRBV9|TRBJ1-1|large|.
TGTGCCAGCAGCGTAGCGGGAGGGGATGGAGCTTTCTTT
CASSVAGGDGAFF
>TRBV13|TRBJ2-7|once|TRBD1
TGTGCCAGCAGCTTCCAGGGGGTCTCCTACGAGCAGTACTTC
CASSFQGVSYEQYF
>TRBV11-2|TRBJ1-2|.|TRBD1
TGTGCCAGCAGCTACGGACAGGGTTTTGGTGGCTACACCTTC
CASSYGQGFGGYTF
>TRBV29-1|TRBJ1-1|.|TRBD1
TGCAGCGCTAACAGGGACAGGAACACTGAAGCTTTCTTT
CSANRDRNTEAFF
>TRBV5-1|TRBJ1-2|few|TRBD1
TGCGCCAGCAGCTCTGGACAGGGGGCGCGCTATGGCTACACCTTC
CASSSGQGARYGYTF
>TRBV12-2|TRBJ1-5|once|.
TGTGCAAGTCGCTTAGCTAGGGACAGGTTTAATCAGCCCCAGCATTTT
CASRLARDRFNQPQHF
>TRBV5-8|TRBJ2-1|.|.
TGTGCCAGCAGCTTCGGGGTAAACTCCTACAATGAGCAGTTCTTC
CASSFGVNSYNEQFF
>TRBV7-2|TRBJ1-2|.|.
TGTGCCAGCAGCTTAAAAGGCGGGGGGGCCAGTTACACCTTC
CASSLKGGGASYTF
>TRBV11-2|TRBJ1-3|.|.
TGTGCCAGCAGCCGCGGTGAAGTGGTGGAATACACCATATATTTT
CASSRGEVVEYTIYF
>TRBV7-2|TRBJ1-5|.|TRBD1
TGTGCCAGCAGCCCCCGACAGGGGGCCAATCAGCCCCAGCATTTT
CASSPRQGANQPQHF
>TRBV11-2|TRBJ2-3|.|.
TGTGCCAGCAGCCTCTCTAGCACAGATACGCAGTATTTT
CASSLSSTDTQYF